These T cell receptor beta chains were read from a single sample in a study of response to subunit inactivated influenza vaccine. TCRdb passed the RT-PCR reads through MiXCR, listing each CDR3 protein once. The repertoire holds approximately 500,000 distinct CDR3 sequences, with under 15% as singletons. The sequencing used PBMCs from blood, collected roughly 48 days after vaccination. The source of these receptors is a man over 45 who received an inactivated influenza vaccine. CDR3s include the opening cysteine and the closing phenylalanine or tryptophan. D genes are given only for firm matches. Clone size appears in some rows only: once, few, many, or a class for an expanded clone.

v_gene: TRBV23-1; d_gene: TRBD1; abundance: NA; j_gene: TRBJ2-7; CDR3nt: TGCGCCCCCCGCCCAGGGGGAGCCTTATACGAGCAGTACTTC; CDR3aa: CAPRPGGALYEQYF
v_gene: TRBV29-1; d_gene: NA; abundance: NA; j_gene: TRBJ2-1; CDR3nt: TGCAGCGTTGAAGGATGGGACCCCGAAGAGAGAGGGTCCTACAATGAGCAGTTCTTC; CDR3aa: CSVEGWDPEERGSYNEQFF
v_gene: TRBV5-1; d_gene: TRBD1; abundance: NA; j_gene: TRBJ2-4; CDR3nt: TGCGCCAGCATCTCCTTGGGAAGGGGACAGCTCAACATTCAGTACTTC; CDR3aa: CASISLGRGQLNIQYF
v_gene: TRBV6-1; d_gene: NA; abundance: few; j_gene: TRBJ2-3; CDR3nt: TGTGCCAGCAGTGACGTAGGGGCCCCGTATGCCGCGCAGTATTTT; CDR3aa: CASSDVGAPYAAQYF
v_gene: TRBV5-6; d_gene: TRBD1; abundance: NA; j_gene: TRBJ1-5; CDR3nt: TGTGCCAGCAGCTCCTCCTCCGGGACAGCCTATTATCAGCCCCAGCATTTT; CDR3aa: CASSSSSGTAYYQPQHF
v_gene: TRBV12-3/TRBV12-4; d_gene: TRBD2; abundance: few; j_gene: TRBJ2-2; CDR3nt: TGTGCCAGCATTTCTAGCGGGGGGGCAACCGGGGAGCTGTTTTTT; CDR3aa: CASISSGGATGELFF
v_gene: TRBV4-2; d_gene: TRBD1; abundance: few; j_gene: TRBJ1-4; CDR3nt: TGTGCCAGCAGCCCGGGACAGCATAATGAAAAACTGTTTTTT; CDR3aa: CASSPGQHNEKLFF
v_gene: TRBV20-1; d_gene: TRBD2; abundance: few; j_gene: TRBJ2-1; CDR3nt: TGCAGTGCTCGTGTGACTAGCGGGTCCCCCAAGTTCTTC; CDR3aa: CSARVTSGSPKFF
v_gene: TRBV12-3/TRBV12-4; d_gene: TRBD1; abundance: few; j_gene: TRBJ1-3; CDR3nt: TGTGCCAGCGGGGACAGGGCCTACGGAAACACCATATATTTT; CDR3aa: CASGDRAYGNTIYF
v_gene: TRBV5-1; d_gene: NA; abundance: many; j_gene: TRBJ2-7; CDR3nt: TGCGCCAGCAGAAGTGGAACAGGGACCTACGAGCAGTACTTC; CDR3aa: CASRSGTGTYEQYF
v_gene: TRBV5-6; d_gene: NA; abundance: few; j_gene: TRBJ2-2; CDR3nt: TGTGCCAGCAGCTATCCGGGACGGATGAACACCGGGGAGCTGTTTTTT; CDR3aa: CASSYPGRMNTGELFF
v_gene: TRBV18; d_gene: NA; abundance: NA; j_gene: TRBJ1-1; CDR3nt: TGTGCCAGCTCACCACCGACCGACACTGAAGCTTTCTTT; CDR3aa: CASSPPTDTEAFF
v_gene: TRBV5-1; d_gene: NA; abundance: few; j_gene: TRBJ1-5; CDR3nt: TGCGCCAGCAGCTTGGATCCGGTTAGCAATCAGCCCCAGCATTTT; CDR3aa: CASSLDPVSNQPQHF
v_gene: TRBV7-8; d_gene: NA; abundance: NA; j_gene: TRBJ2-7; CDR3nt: TGTGCCAGCAGCTTAGTTGAGGGGTCTGAGCAGTACTTC; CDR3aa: CASSLVEGSEQYF
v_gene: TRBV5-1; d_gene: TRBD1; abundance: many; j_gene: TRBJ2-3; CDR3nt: TGCGCCAGCAGCTTCACGGGACAGAGCACAGATACGCAGTATTTT; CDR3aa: CASSFTGQSTDTQYF
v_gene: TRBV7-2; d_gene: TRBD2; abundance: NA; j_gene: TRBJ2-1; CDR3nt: TGTGCCAGCAGCTTAGACGGGACTAAGGCCGATGAGCAGTTCTTC; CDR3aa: CASSLDGTKADEQFF
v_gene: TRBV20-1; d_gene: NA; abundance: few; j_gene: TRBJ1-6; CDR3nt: TGCAGTGCTAGAGATGGTGATTCACCCCTCCACTTT; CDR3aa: CSARDGDSPLHF
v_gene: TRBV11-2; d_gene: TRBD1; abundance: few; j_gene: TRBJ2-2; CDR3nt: TGTGCCAGCAGCTTAACGACAGGGGGCAACACCGGGGAGCTGTTTTTT; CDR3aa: CASSLTTGGNTGELFF
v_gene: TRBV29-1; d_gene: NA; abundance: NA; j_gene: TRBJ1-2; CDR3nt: TGCAGCGACGAATCCCGGGTTTTC; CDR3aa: CSDESRVF
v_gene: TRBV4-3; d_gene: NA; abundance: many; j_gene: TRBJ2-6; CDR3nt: TGCGCCAGCAGCCAGCCGGCCGGGGCCACTGGGGCCAACGTCCTGACTTTC; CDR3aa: CASSQPAGATGANVLTF
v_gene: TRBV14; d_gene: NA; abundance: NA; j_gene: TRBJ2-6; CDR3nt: TGTGCCAGCAGCCAATATTACAGGGCGAGCTCTGGGGCCAACGTCCTGACTTTC; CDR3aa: CASSQYYRASSGANVLTF
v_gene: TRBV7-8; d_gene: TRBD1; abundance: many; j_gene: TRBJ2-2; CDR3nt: TGTGCCAGCAGCTCCTCGGACAGGGGGCCGACCGGGGAGCTGTTTTTT; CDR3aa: CASSSSDRGPTGELFF
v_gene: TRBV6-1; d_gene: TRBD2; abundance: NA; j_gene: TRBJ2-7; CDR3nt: TGTGCCAGCAGTCCCGGGACTAGAAACTACGAGCAGTACTTC; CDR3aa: CASSPGTRNYEQYF
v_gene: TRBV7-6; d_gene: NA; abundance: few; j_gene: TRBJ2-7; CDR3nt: TGTGCCAGCAGCTTAGATGGGGGCGGGGTATGGGAGCAGTACTTC; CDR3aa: CASSLDGGGVWEQYF
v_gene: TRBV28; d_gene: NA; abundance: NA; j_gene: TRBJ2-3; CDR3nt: TGTGCCAGCAGTTTAACCCCTGACAGGCCCACAGATACGCAGTATTTT; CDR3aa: CASSLTPDRPTDTQYF
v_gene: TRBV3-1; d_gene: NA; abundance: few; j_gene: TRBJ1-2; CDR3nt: TGTGCCAGCAGCCCGCCCCGCCATGGCTACACCTTC; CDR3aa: CASSPPRHGYTF
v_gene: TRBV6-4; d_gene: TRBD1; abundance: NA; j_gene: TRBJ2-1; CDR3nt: TGTGCCAGCAGAAGGACAGGGTCGGATGAGCAGTTCTTC; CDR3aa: CASRRTGSDEQFF
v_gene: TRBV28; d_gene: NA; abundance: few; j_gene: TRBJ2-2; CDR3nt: TGTGCCAGCAGTTCGAGCCGGGGTTACACCGGGGAGCTGTTTTTT; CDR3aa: CASSSSRGYTGELFF
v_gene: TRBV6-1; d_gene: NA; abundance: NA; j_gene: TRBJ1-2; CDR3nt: TGTGCCAGCAGCCGAACCCAAAACTATGGCTACACCTTC; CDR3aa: CASSRTQNYGYTF
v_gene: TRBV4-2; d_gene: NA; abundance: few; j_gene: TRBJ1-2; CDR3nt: TGTGCCAGCAGCCAAGACAACGACCTATATGGCTACACCTTC; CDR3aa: CASSQDNDLYGYTF
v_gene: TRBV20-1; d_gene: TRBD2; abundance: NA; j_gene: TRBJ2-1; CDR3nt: TGCAGTGCTGGGACTAGCGGGAGCAGGAACTCCTACAATGAGCAGTTCTTC; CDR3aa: CSAGTSGSRNSYNEQFF
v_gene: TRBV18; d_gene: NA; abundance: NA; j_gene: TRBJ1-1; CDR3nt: TGTGCCAGCTCACTACTCAGCAAGGAGACTGAAGCTTTCTTT; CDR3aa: CASSLLSKETEAFF
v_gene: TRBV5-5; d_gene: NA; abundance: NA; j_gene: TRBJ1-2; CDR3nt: TGTGCCAGCAGCTGGGGGGACCTCCACCCCTATGGCTACACCTTC; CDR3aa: CASSWGDLHPYGYTF